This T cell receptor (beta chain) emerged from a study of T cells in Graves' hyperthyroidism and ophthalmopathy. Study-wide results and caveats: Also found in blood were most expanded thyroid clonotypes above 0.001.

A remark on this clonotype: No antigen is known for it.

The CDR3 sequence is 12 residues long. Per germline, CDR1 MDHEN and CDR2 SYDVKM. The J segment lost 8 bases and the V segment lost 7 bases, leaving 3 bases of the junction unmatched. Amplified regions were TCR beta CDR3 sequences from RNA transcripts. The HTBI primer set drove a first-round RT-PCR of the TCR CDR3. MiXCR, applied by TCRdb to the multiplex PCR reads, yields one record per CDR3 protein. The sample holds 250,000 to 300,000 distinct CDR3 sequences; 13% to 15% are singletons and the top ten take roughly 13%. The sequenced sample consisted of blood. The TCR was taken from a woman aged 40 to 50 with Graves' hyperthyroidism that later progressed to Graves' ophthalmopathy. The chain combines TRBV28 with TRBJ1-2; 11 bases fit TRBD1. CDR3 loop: CASIGTGGGYTF. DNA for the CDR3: TGTGCCAGCATCGGGACAGGGGGAGGCTACACCTTC.